A selection of T cell receptor beta chains follows, all from one sample in a study of monozygotic twins with inflammatory bowel disease. From the 5' RACE reads, TCRdb lists one entry per CDR3 protein and no DNA. The record lists 200,000 to 250,000 distinct CDR3 sequences, of which the ten most abundant hold roughly 7.1%. Material: blood. Receptor source: a human donor with ulcerative colitis or Crohn's disease, or a healthy co-twin of an affected twin (not recorded which). Each CDR3 is given with its conserved first and last residue.

v_call	j_call	cdr3_aa
TRBV10-3	TRBJ1-4	CAISEQHPIGGLFF
TRBV29-1	TRBJ1-1	CSVEGRGTEAFF
TRBV12-3/TRBV12-4	TRBJ2-5	CASRTSGGQETQYF
TRBV5-1	TRBJ2-5	CASSFTGTGEGEETQYF
TRBV29-1	TRBJ2-7	CSARGGLNEQYF
TRBV4-1	TRBJ2-3	CASSQGLAGDTQYF
TRBV7-6	TRBJ2-1	CASSLGSGRDNEQFF
TRBV7-2	TRBJ1-2	CASSKYSSLYGYTF
TRBV7-6	TRBJ1-4	CASSPSGTANEKLFF
TRBV12-3/TRBV12-4	TRBJ1-1	CASSSGGSTEAFF
TRBV29-1	TRBJ1-2	CSVETEDYGYTF
TRBV5-1	TRBJ2-2	CASSLGTSANTGELFF
TRBV5-1	TRBJ2-6	CASSLGGTAISGANVLTF
TRBV5-1	TRBJ1-1	CASSRIPVENTEAFF
TRBV29-1	TRBJ2-5	CSVSSTSGLRETQYF